This TCR beta chain was identified during a study of blood T cell repertoires in COVID-19. Across the whole study: Samples representing acute and convalescent COVID-19 were sourced from the United States, Italy and Spain.

Using immunoSEQ multiplex PCR, the repertoire was profiled, and TCRdb retains in-frame clones only, with some absent. The data hold 130,000 to 150,000 clones, with 84% observed a single time. Cohort placement rested on clinical history that participants reported themselves. Germline V gives CDR1 SGHTA, CDR2 FQGNSA. The V end was cut by 4 bases, the J end by 4 bases, with 13 bases between. CDR3 size: 14 residues. The chain couples TRBV7-2 to TRBJ1-2; D is perhaps TRBD1 (6 bases). Sequencing was carried out using PBMCs or T cells enriched from blood (not recorded which). The sequence came from a woman aged 45-60 years who had been exposed to COVID-19. DNA for the CDR3: TGTGCCAGCAGCTCGCGGCAGGGGATCTATGGCTACACCTTC. This sequence encodes CASSSRQGIYGYTF.